The T cell receptor (beta chain) under discussion was sequenced for a study of CD8+ T cells in alopecia areata. Findings and limits, study-wide: An increase in clonality over normal scalp was evident in lesional scalp, especially alopecia totalis/universalis.

With respect to this clone: Antigen unknown.

This CDR3 comprises 14 residues. With 10 bases removed from V and 0 bases from J, the gap between germline ends came to 14 bases. CDR1 and CDR2 from the germline V gene are ENHRY and SYGVKD. As the sequencing template, cDNA was produced by extracting RNA and reverse transcribing it. Using immunoSEQ multiplex PCR, the repertoire was profiled, and TCRdb retains in-frame clones only, with some absent. The sample carries a few hundred thousand clones, 65% to 70% recorded once. The source was CD4+ T cells sorted from blood, collected at week 0. The rearrangement joins TRBV10-3 to TRBJ2-3; D is possibly TRBD1 (5 bases). The TCR comes from a human donor with alopecia areata. CDR3 protein: CATAARTSTDTQYF. The CDR3 DNA reads as TGTGCCACCGCTGCCCGGACAAGCACAGATACGCAGTATTTT.